These 29 T cell receptor beta chains came from one sample sequenced in a study of T cell changes during pregnancy in multiple sclerosis. Using immunoSEQ multiplex PCR, the repertoire was profiled, and TCRdb retains in-frame clones only, with some absent. The table lists tens of thousands of clones, 80% to 95% of them singletons, with roughly 3.9% in the top ten. The sequencing here drew on peripheral blood, taken after pregnancy. Receptors originate from a female donor in good health, enrolled as a control in a pregnancy study.

The chain combines TRBV10-2 with TRBJ2-1; TRBD2 agrees at 8 bases. The ends lost 7 bases at V and 7 bases at J; junction bases unmatched: 9. Germline-derived CDR1 and CDR2 are WSHSY and SAAADI. The CDR3 loop spans 14 amino acids. CDR3 sequence reads: CASTGTRAWNEQFF. In DNA form, the CDR3 reads TGCGCCAGCACGGGGACTAGAGCCTGGAATGAGCAGTTCTTC.

The V gene is TRBV6-1, the J gene TRBJ1-4, with D perhaps TRBD1 (5 bases). Per germline, CDR1 MNHNS and CDR2 SASEGT. The length of the CDR3 is 14 residues. The ends were cut back, 5 bases at V and 9 bases at J, with 16 bases in the middle. The CDR3 DNA reads as TGTGCCAGCAGTTCAGGGATACATATGAAAAAACTGTTTTTT. It codes for CASSSGIHMKKLFF.

A remark on this clone: This specimen includes other DNA sequences encoding the same CDR3. The chain joins TRBV28 to TRBJ2-1; no clear D gene. The V and J ends lost 5 bases and 6 bases respectively, with 11 bases between them. This CDR3 region has 13 residues. Looked up from germline, CDR1 is MDHEN and CDR2 is SYDVKM. The CDR3 reads CASSRPLGNEQFF. The CDR3 DNA follows: TGTGCCAGCAGTCGACCCCTAGGCAATGAGCAGTTCTTC.

This clone was seen once. The chain recombines TRBV5-1 with TRBJ2-3, with 13 nucleotides matching TRBD2. The junction had 8 bases not matched to a gene; V was cut back by 4 bases and J by 0 bases. Per the germline V gene, CDR1 is SGHRS and CDR2 is YFSETQ. There are 18 residues in the CDR3. Here the CDR3 reads CASSVTSGRPSSTDTQYF. The CDR3 DNA is TGCGCCAGCAGCGTGACTAGCGGGAGGCCTTCTAGCACAGATACGCAGTATTTT.

This chain joins TRBV28 and TRBJ2-7; TRBD2 is a possible D gene (5 bases). Germline V gene sequence: CDR1 MDHEN, CDR2 SYDVKM. V gave up 5 bases and J gave up 4 bases, with 18 bases separating them. The CDR3 is 15 amino acids. This CDR3 is CASSQRDTISYEQYF. CDR3 DNA sequence: TGTGCCAGCAGTCAGAGGGATACTATATCTTACGAGCAGTACTTC. The whole variable domain, filled in from reference TRBV28 and TRBJ2-7, reads DVKVTQSSRYLVKRTGEKVFLECVQDMDHENMFWYRQDPGLGLRLIYFSYDVKMKEKGDIPEGYSVSREKKERFSLILESASTNQTSMYLCASSQRDTISYEQYFGPGTRLTVT.

The chain is built from TRBV29-1 and TRBJ1-2; D ambiguous. The CDR3 consists of 14 residues. Trimming took 4 bases from V and 6 from J, leaving 18 bases between them. The germline V gene encodes CDR1 SQVTM and CDR2 ANQGSEA. The CDR3 DNA sequence: TGCAGCGTTGCCGGGTCTCCCCAAAAGGATGGCTACACCTTC. It is translated as CSVAGSPQKDGYTF.

The chain couples TRBV10-3 to TRBJ2-2, with 7 bases lining up with TRBD1. This CDR3 is 17 amino acids long. V shed 3 bases and J 5 bases; nucleotides not matched to a gene: 12. CDR1 ENHRY and CDR2 SYGVKD come from the germline V gene. CDR3: CAISDSLQGTRTGELFF. The CDR3, as DNA: TGTGCCATCAGTGACTCTTTACAGGGGACGAGAACCGGGGAGCTGTTTTTT.

The chain couples TRBV15 to TRBJ2-1; TRBD2 aligns across 13 bases. Germline V gene data show CDR1 as LNHNV and CDR2 as YYDKDF (reference sequence). The V gene end was trimmed by 0 bases and the J gene end by 7 bases; junction bases not matched to a gene: 9. The CDR3 consists of 18 residues. CDR3 sequence (DNA): TGTGCCACCAGCAGAGAACCCATACTAGCGGGAGGGCCTAATGAGCAGTTCTTC. Amino acids: CATSREPILAGGPNEQFF. The full variable domain, its missing parts supplied by reference TRBV15 and TRBJ2-1, is DAMVIQNPRYQVTQFGKPVTLSCSQTLNHNVMYWYQQKSSQAPKLLFHYYDKDFNNEADTPDNFQSRRPNTSFCFLDIRSPGLGDTAMYLCATSREPILAGGPNEQFFGPGTRLTVL.

This clone was detected only once. The chain joins TRBV7-9 to TRBJ1-3, with D possibly TRBD1 on 6 matching bases. Germline CDR1 and CDR2: SEHNR and FQNEAQ (reference sequence). The V gene lost 1 base and the J gene lost 3 bases, with 13 bases spanning the gap. The CDR3 sequence is 16 residues long. The CDR3: CASSLELGAFGNTIYF. The CDR3, as DNA: TGTGCCAGCAGCTTAGAACTGGGGGCGTTTGGAAACACCATATATTTT. The complete variable domain, with remaining parts taken from reference TRBV7-9 and TRBJ1-3, reads DTGVSQNPRHKITKRGQNVTFRCDPISEHNRLYWYRQTLGQGPEFLTYFQNEAQLEKSRLLSDRFSAERPKGSFSTLEIQRTEQGDSAMYLCASSLELGAFGNTIYFGEGSWLTVV.

This chain uses TRBV28 with TRBJ2-7; 14 bases align to TRBD2. Germline V gives CDR1 MDHEN, CDR2 SYDVKM. The CDR3 runs 17 residues. J gave up 2 bases and V 6 bases, and 9 bases lay outside the gene matches. CDR3 region: CASSLRLAGGRPYEQYF. The CDR3, as DNA: TGTGCCAGCAGCCTCAGACTAGCGGGAGGGCGCCCCTACGAGCAGTACTTC.

The genes are TRBV28 and TRBJ2-7; D is unclear. Germline V gene sequence: CDR1 MDHEN, CDR2 SYDVKM. Trimming shortened V by 6 bases and J by 3 bases, and 12 bases separated the two germline ends. The CDR3 sequence is 13 residues long. The CDR3 sequence: CASSLPSLYEQYF. The CDR3 coding sequence is TGTGCCAGCAGCCTTCCGTCTCTCTACGAGCAGTACTTC.

This chain joins TRBV2 and TRBJ1-5, with 7 nucleotides matching TRBD1. This CDR3 spans 17 amino acids. Losses at the gene ends were 1 base for V and 6 bases for J; bases not matched to a gene: 12. CDR1 is SNHLY and CDR2 is FYNNEI in the germline V gene. The CDR3 DNA reads TGTGCCAGCAGTGAAGGGATGAGTAGGGGGCTTCTTCAGCCCCAGCATTTT. Translated: CASSEGMSRGLLQPQHF.

The CDR3 protein is CASSEASWSQETQYF. The CDR3 nucleotides are TGTGCCAGCAGTGAAGCGTCCTGGAGCCAAGAGACCCAGTACTTC. V is TRBV25-1 and J is TRBJ2-5; D gene uncertain. The CDR3 extends over 15 amino acids. From germline, CDR1 is MGHDK and CDR2 SYGVNS. Trimming stripped 2 bases from V and 1 base from J, with 11 bases between. The whole variable domain, remainder taken from reference TRBV25-1 and TRBJ2-5, is EADIYQTPRYLVIGTGKKITLECSQTMGHDKMYWYQQDPGMELHLIHYSYGVNSTEKGDLSSESTVSRIRTEHFPLTLESARPSHTSQYLCASSEASWSQETQYFGPGTRLLVL.

The chain links TRBV7-9 to TRBJ2-7; D unresolved. The CDR3 totals 12 residues. V was shortened by 1 base and J by 5 bases, with 6 bases between the two germline ends. Germline loops: CDR1 SEHNR, CDR2 FQNEAQ (reference sequence). CDR3 sequence reads: CASSLDGDEQYF. DNA of the CDR3: TGTGCCAGCAGCTTAGACGGAGACGAGCAGTACTTC.

The J gene is TRBJ2-7, the V gene TRBV5-6; 11 nucleotides line up with TRBD2. The V and J ends lost 1 base and 4 bases, in that order; junction bases with no gene match: 1. Germline V gene sequence: CDR1 SGHDT, CDR2 YYEEEE. The CDR3 runs 14 residues. The CDR3 is CASSLTSGSYEQYF. CDR3 in DNA: TGTGCCAGCAGCTTGACTAGCGGGAGTTACGAGCAGTACTTC.

This chain uses TRBV5-1 with TRBJ2-7, with 7 bases identical to TRBD2. In germline, CDR1 is SGHRS, CDR2 YFSETQ. Unmatched junction bases numbered 16, after V lost 4 bases and J lost 6 bases. The CDR3 is made up of 16 amino acids. The CDR3 sequence: CASSVPGLTGIGEQYF. The CDR3 region has the DNA TGCGCCAGCAGCGTACCGGGACTAACGGGTATAGGCGAGCAGTACTTC.

The V gene is TRBV12-5, the J gene TRBJ1-1, with D perhaps matching TRBD1 (6 bases). CDR1 and CDR2 from the germline V gene are LGHNT and FRNRAP. V gave up 5 bases and J gave up 1 base, with 14 bases separating them. This CDR3 contains 15 residues. The CDR3 protein is CASGNVQGRNTEAFF. Here the CDR3 DNA reads TGTGCTAGTGGTAACGTACAGGGCCGGAACACTGAAGCTTTCTTT.

V is TRBV19 and J is TRBJ1-4, with D perhaps matching TRBD1 (5 bases). The CDR3 has 14 residues. Trimming took off 6 bases at V and 8 bases at J, with 16 bases between the two ends. Germline loops: CDR1 LNHDA, CDR2 SQIVND (reference sequence). The CDR3 region is CASRATGDLEKLFF. The DNA of the CDR3 is TGTGCCAGTAGGGCCACGGGGGACTTGGAAAAACTGTTTTTT.

The chain carries TRBV7-9 and TRBJ2-1, with D tentatively TRBD2 (5 bases). Germline loops: CDR1 SEHNR, CDR2 FQNEAQ (reference sequence). The CDR3 is 12 residues long. V was trimmed by 8 bases and J by 6 bases, leaving 11 bases between them. In DNA, the CDR3 is TGTGCCAGCCGACTACGCCCCAATGAGCAGTTCTTC. Translating it yields CASRLRPNEQFF.

The J gene is TRBJ2-7, the V gene TRBV5-6, with 13 bases fitting TRBD2. The CDR3 length is 14 residues. CDR1 SGHDT and CDR2 YYEEEE come from the germline V gene. V dropped 4 bases and J dropped 5; count of bases not matched to a gene: 3. The CDR3 nucleotides are TGTGCCAGCAGCCCCGGGACTAGCGGGAACGAGCAGTACTTC. It is translated as CASSPGTSGNEQYF.

V gene TRBV10-1 combines with J gene TRBJ2-7; D possibly corresponds to TRBD1 (5 bases). CDR1 is WNHNN, CDR2 SYGVQD, per germline (reference sequence). V was pared by 3 bases and J by 2 bases, with 11 bases between. This CDR3 spans 14 amino acids. CDR3 DNA: TGCGCCAGCAGTGACCAGGGTAATCCCTACGAGCAGTACTTC. Protein product: CASSDQGNPYEQYF.

CDR3 amino acids: CASTTTVNTEAFF. DNA for the CDR3: TGCGCCAGCACAACGACAGTTAACACTGAAGCTTTCTTT. V and J are TRBV5-1 and TRBJ1-1, with D possibly TRBD1 on 5 matching bases. V was shortened by 6 bases and J by 2 bases, with 11 bases between the two germline ends. CDR3 length equals 13 residues. Looked up from germline, CDR1 is SGHRS and CDR2 is YFSETQ.

V usage is TRBV28 and J usage is TRBJ2-1; D gene uncertain. Per the germline V gene, CDR1 is MDHEN and CDR2 is SYDVKM. The CDR3 loop spans 14 amino acids. V was clipped by 3 bases and J by 8 bases, with 14 bases between them. The CDR3 DNA follows: TGTGCCAGCAGTTTGCGGAGTTCGATCGATGAGCAGTTCTTC. Residues: CASSLRSSIDEQFF.

This chain links TRBV7-8 with TRBJ1-1; D gene uncertain. Germline assignment: CDR1 SGHVS and CDR2 FQNEAQ. V dropped 1 base and J dropped 1 base, with 7 bases sitting between them. The CDR3 is made up of 14 amino acids. The CDR3 region is CASSLVEGNTEAFF. CDR3 coding DNA: TGTGCCAGCAGCTTAGTGGAGGGGAACACTGAAGCTTTCTTT.

The chain links TRBV5-1 to TRBJ2-5; 8 bases are a match to TRBD1. This CDR3 has 14 amino acids. V was pared by 4 bases and J by 5 bases, with 7 bases of the junction left unmatched. The V gene's germline CDR1 is SGHRS and CDR2 YFSETQ. The CDR3 nucleotides are TGCGCCAGCAGCCTGGACAGGGCTGGGGAGACCCAGTACTTC. Translation: CASSLDRAGETQYF.

This CDR3 is CASSESGVSAKNIQYF. The CDR3 region has the DNA TGCGCCAGCAGTGAGTCCGGGGTCAGTGCCAAAAACATTCAGTACTTC. The chain carries TRBV10-1 and TRBJ2-4; tentative D call: TRBD2 (5 bases). CDR1 is WNHNN and CDR2 is SYGVQD in the germline V gene (reference sequence). This CDR3 has 16 amino acids. Deletions cut 0 bases from V and 1 base from J, with 10 bases between.

The chain uses TRBV5-1 and TRBJ2-3; 13 bases align to TRBD2. CDR3 length: 14 amino acids. The germline CDR1 and CDR2 sequences are SGHRS and YFSETQ. J was trimmed by 6 bases and V by 5 bases; bases with no gene match: 3. Written as DNA, the CDR3 is TGCGCCAGCAGGGGACTAGCGGGGTCCGATACGCAGTATTTT. Protein sequence: CASRGLAGSDTQYF.

This rearrangement joins TRBV4-3 to TRBJ1-3; no firm D call. Germline V gene lookup returns CDR1 LGHNA and CDR2 YSLEER. The CDR3 extends over 16 amino acids. The V gene lost 0 bases and the J gene lost 2 bases, with 11 bases spanning the gap. The CDR3 bases are TGCGCCAGCAGCCAAGACCCCGGGGTAACTGGAAACACCATATATTTT. It codes for CASSQDPGVTGNTIYF.

The sample holds one count of this clone. The chain joins TRBV9 to TRBJ1-2, with TRBD1 matching over 12 bases. After removal of 6 bases from V and 8 bases from J, the junction contained 8 bases not matched to a gene. The CDR3 has 14 residues. Germline V gene data show CDR1 as SGDLS and CDR2 as YYNGEE. Written as DNA, the CDR3 is TGTGCCAGCAACCCGGGACAGGGGGCGGAAGGCTACACCTTC. Encoded protein: CASNPGQGAEGYTF.